This section outlines one TCR beta chain sequence together with its context. This sample stems from a study of blood T cell repertoires in COVID-19. In the study overall: The origin of the acute and convalescent COVID-19 samples was the United States, Italy and Spain.

Clones were sequenced by immunoSEQ multiplex PCR, and TCRdb holds only the in-frame ones, with some missing. The repertoire holds hundreds of thousands of clones, with approximately 86% as singletons. The Seattle patients, enrolled during active infection, were followed longitudinally. The CDR3 length is 16 residues. This receptor was taken from a woman in her 70s with COVID-19, enrolled during active disease. V and J are TRBV21-1 and TRBJ1-1; the D call TRBD1 from the table was never checked on the DNA. TRBV21-1 is marked as a pseudogene. Specimen: peripheral blood. CDR3 protein: CASSKLGQVMNTEAFF. The CDR3 bases are TGTGCCAGCAGCAAACTCGGACAGGTCATGAACACTGAAGCTTTCTTT.